This TCR beta chain was obtained from a study of neurological immune-mediated disorders. Study conclusions and caveats: While HTLV-1-associated myelopathy showed the greatest TCR clonal expansion, multiple sclerosis showed the least, falling below healthy controls. Expanded clones shared no CDR3 amino acid sequences across subjects, suggesting private repertoires in all groups.

Concerning this clonotype itself: Its antigen is still unknown.

Every sequencing run generated over 160 million TCR-beta sequences from 15-18 subjects. TCRdb passed the 5' RACE reads through MiXCR, listing each CDR3 protein once. Of roughly 80,000 distinct CDR3 sequences in the sample, 15% to 20% were seen once. Germline V CDR1 and CDR2: SGHTA, FQGNSA. The CDR3 is made up of 12 amino acids. With 5 bases removed from V and 6 bases from J, the gap between germline ends came to 10 bases. The unsorted libraries originated from 2 million PBMCs kept at -80 C. This chain connects TRBV7-2 to TRBJ1-1; D unclear. Sequences were obtained from PBMCs. This TCR was sampled from a woman aged 40 to 49 in good health. The chain's CDR3 is CASSARWAEAFF. CDR3 sequence (DNA): TGTGCCAGCAGCGCGCGGTGGGCTGAAGCTTTCTTT. The whole variable domain, filled in from reference TRBV7-2 and TRBJ1-1, reads GAGVSQSPSNKVTEKGKDVELRCDPISGHTALYWYRQSLGQGLEFLIYFQGNSAPDKSGLPSDRFSAERTGGSVSTLTIQRTQQEDSAVYLCASSARWAEAFFGQGTRLTVV.